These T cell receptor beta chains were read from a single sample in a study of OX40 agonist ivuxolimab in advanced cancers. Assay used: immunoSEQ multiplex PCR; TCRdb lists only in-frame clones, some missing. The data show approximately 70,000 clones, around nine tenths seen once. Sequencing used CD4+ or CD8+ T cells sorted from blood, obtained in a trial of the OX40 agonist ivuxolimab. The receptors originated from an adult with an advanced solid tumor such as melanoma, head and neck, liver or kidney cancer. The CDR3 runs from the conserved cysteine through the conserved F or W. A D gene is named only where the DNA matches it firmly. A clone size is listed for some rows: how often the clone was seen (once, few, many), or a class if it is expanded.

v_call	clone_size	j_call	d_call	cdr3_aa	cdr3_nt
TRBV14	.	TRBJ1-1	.	CASNSWTENTEAFF	TGTGCCAGCAACTCCTGGACGGAGAACACTGAAGCTTTCTTT
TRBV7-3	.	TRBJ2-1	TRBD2	CASSAGGLASNEQFF	TGTGCCAGCAGCGCGGGCGGACTAGCATCCAATGAGCAGTTCTTC
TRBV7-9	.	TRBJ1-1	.	CASSLGASMNTEAFF	TGTGCCAGCAGCTTAGGGGCTAGTATGAACACTGAAGCTTTCTTT
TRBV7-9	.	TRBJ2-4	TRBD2	CASSSPGGVDKNIQYF	TGTGCCAGCAGCTCCCCCGGGGGGGTGGACAAAAACATTCAGTACTTC
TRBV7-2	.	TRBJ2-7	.	CASSLVAGQGLYEQYF	TGTGCCAGCAGCTTAGTAGCGGGACAGGGCCTATACGAGCAGTACTTC
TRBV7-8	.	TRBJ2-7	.	CASSWGDRGGYEQYF	TGTGCCAGCAGCTGGGGAGACAGGGGAGGGTACGAGCAGTACTTC
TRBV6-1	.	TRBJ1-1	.	CASSEAVRGYTEAFF	TGTGCCAGCAGTGAAGCAGTTCGTGGGTACACTGAAGCTTTCTTT
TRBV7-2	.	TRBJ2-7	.	CASSLGGGLGYEQYF	TGTGCCAGCAGTCTGGGAGGGGGGCTCGGATACGAGCAGTACTTC
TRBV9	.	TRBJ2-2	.	CASSEGGELFF	TGTGCCAGCAGCGAGGGGGGGGAGCTGTTTTTT
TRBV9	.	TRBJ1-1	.	CASSVDYRDEAFF	TGTGCCAGCAGCGTAGATTATCGAGACGAAGCTTTCTTT
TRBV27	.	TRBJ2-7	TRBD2	CASSLGGSDSYEQYF	TGTGCCAGCAGTTTGGGGGGGAGCGACTCCTACGAGCAGTACTTC
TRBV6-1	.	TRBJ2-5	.	CASSFQETQYF	TGTGCCAGCAGTTTTCAAGAGACCCAGTACTTC
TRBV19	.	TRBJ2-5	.	CASSMGEEGMETQYF	TGTGCCAGTAGTATGGGGGAGGAGGGAATGGAGACCCAGTACTTC
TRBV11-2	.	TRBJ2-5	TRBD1	CASSAPSTYRGTQYF	TGTGCCAGCAGCGCCCCCTCAACATACAGGGGAACCCAGTACTTC
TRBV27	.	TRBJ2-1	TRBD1	CASSLRQGSYNEQFF	TGTGCCAGCAGCCTCAGACAGGGGTCCTACAATGAGCAGTTCTTC
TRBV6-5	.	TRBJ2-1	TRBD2	CASSYSLTSANEQFF	TGTGCCAGCAGTTACTCCTTGACTAGCGCCAATGAGCAGTTCTTC
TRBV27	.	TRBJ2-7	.	CASSYARDNYEQYF	TGTGCCAGCAGTTACGCCCGGGACAACTACGAGCAGTACTTC
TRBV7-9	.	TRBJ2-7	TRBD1	CASSLVVKTGTLHEQYF	TGTGCCAGCAGCTTAGTAGTGAAGACAGGGACCCTTCACGAGCAGTACTTC
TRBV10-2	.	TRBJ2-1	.	CASTGTPVNEQFF	TGCGCCAGCACCGGGACTCCGGTCAATGAGCAGTTCTTC
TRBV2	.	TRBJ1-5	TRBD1	CASSRGTGGFNQPQHF	TGTGCCAGCAGTCGGGGGACAGGGGGCTTCAATCAGCCCCAGCATTTT
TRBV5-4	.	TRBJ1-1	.	CASSLGTNTEAFF	TGTGCCAGCAGCTTGGGGACGAACACTGAAGCTTTCTTT
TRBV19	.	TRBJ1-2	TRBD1	CASLTGYYGYTF	TGTGCCAGTCTGACAGGGTACTATGGCTACACCTTC
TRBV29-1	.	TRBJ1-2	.	CSVESQRGYTF	TGCAGCGTTGAATCGCAGCGTGGCTACACCTTC
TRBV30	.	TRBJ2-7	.	CAWSRPRGFLSYEQYF	TGTGCCTGGAGTCGACCACGGGGGTTCCTCTCCTACGAGCAGTACTTC
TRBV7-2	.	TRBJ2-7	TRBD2	CASSLVASGAEQYF	TGTGCCAGCAGCTTAGTAGCTAGCGGGGCTGAGCAGTACTTC
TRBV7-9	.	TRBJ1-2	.	CASSFSELPVNYGYTF	TGTGCCAGCAGCTTCAGCGAGTTGCCCGTCAACTATGGCTACACCTTC
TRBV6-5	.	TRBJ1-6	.	CASTLGGYNSPLHF	TGTGCCAGCACCCTGGGGGGGTACAACTCACCCCTCCACTTT
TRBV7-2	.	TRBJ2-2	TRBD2	CATISGGGPGELFF	TGTGCCACCATTTCCGGGGGAGGGCCCGGGGAGCTGTTTTTT
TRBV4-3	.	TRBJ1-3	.	CASSRRGSDTIYF	TGCGCCAGCAGCCGCCGAGGGTCGGACACCATATATTTT
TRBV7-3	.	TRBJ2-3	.	CASSLIGGTDTQYF	TGTGCCAGCAGCTTAATTGGAGGCACAGATACGCAGTATTTT
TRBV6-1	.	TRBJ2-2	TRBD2	CASSEEPTLAGGNTGELFF	TGTGCCAGCAGTGAAGAACCTACACTAGCGGGGGGAAACACCGGGGAGCTGTTTTTT
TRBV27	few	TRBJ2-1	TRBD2	CASSLIPGTSGEQFF	TGTGCCAGCAGTCTAATACCCGGGACTAGCGGGGAGCAGTTCTTC
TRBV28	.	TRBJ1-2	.	CASSLAEVRFYGYTF	TGTGCCAGCAGTTTGGCCGAGGTACGGTTCTATGGCTACACCTTC
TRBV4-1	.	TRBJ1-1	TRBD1	CASSQQQGAGYTEAFF	TGCGCCAGCAGCCAACAACAGGGGGCCGGCTACACTGAAGCTTTCTTT
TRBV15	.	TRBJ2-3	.	CATSTLPGDVTDTQYF	TGTGCCACCAGCACCCTGCCGGGAGATGTAACAGATACGCAGTATTTT
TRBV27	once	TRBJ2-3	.	CASSYGNSADTQYF	TGTGCCAGCAGTTATGGGAATTCGGCAGATACGCAGTATTTT
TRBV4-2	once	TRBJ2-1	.	CASSQEPLGAAYNEQFF	TGTGCCAGCAGCCAAGAACCTTTGGGGGCGGCCTACAATGAGCAGTTCTTC
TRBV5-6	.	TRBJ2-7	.	CASSLVGLLYEQYF	TGTGCCAGCAGCTTGGTTGGCCTTCTCTACGAGCAGTACTTC